The sequence of this T cell receptor beta chain was determined in a study of CD8 T cells in Susac syndrome. In the study overall: Blood was drawn from patients with Susac syndrome. At that point, they were therapy-naive, on corticosteroids, or on intravenous immunoglobulin alone.

General study points: It was acknowledged in the study that the number of individuals who were included in its TCR sequencing and HLA analysis was relatively small.

Reverse transcription used roughly 0.45 to 1 ug RNA and random hexamers. One entry per CDR3 protein, called by TCRdb with MiXCR from the immunoSEQ multiplex PCR reads. This sample has 170,000 or so distinct CDR3 sequences, with roughly 94% found just once. Diagnostic criteria for definite or probable disease, in their recently defined form, were met by the patients with Susac syndrome. Purification of the CD8+ and CD4+ T cells relied on negative isolation, and TEMRA cells underwent FACS enrichment. The CDR3 has 18 amino acids. Germline V gives CDR1 MNHEY, CDR2 SVGEGT. V shed 4 bases and J 5 bases; nucleotides not matched to a gene: 19. Worth noting for this clonotype: Its antigen is not identified.

This TCR was sampled from a human donor with Susac syndrome. The sample taken for sequencing was CD4+ T cells from PBMCs. The chain has TRBV6-2 or TRBV6-3 and TRBJ1-1; 7 bases line up with TRBD1. DNA for the CDR3: TGTGCCAGCAGTTTTCGATTTCCGACATCAGGGGGTGAGACTGAAGCTTTCTTT. Amino acid sequence: CASSFRFPTSGGETEAFF.